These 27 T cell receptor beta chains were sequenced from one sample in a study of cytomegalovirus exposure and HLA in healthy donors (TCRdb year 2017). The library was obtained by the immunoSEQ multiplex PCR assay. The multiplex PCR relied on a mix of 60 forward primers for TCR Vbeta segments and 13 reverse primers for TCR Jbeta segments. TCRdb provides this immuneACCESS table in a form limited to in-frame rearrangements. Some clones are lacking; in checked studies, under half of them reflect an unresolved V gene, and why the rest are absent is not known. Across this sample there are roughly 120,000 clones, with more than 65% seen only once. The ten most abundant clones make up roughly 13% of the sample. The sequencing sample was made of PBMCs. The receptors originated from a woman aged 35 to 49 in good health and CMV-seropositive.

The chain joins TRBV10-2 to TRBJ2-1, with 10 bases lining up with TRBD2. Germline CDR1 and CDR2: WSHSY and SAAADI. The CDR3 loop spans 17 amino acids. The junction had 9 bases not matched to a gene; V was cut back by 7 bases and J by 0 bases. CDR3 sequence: CASTPGLAASSYNEQFF. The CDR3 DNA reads TGCGCCAGCACTCCTGGACTAGCGGCTAGCTCCTACAATGAGCAGTTCTTC.

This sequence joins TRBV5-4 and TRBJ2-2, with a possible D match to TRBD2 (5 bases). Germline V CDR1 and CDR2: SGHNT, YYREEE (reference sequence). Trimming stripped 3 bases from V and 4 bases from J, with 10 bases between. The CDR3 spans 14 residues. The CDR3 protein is CASSSPGSTGELFF. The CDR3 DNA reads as TGTGCCAGCAGCTCCCCGGGGTCCACCGGGGAGCTGTTTTTT.

CDR3 in DNA: TGTGCCAGCAGCCTGGACAGCGTAGCCCAAGAGACCCAGTACTTC. This encodes CASSLDSVAQETQYF. This chain uses TRBV11-2 with TRBJ2-5; tentatively, D is TRBD1 (6 bases). This CDR3 is 15 amino acids long. Trimming shortened V by 5 bases and J by 1 base, and 14 bases separated the two germline ends. Germline CDR1 and CDR2: SGHAT and FQNNGV.

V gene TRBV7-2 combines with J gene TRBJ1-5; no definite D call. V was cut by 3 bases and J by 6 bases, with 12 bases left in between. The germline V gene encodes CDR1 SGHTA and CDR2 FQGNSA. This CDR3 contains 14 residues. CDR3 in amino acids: CASSFERASQPQHF. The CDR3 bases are TGTGCCAGCAGCTTTGAGAGGGCAAGTCAGCCCCAGCATTTT.

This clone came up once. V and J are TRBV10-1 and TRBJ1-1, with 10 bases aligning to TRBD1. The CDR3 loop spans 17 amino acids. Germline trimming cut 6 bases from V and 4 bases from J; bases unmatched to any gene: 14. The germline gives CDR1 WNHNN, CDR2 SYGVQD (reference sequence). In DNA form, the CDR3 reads TGCGCCAGCAGACAGAGGCCCGGGACAGGGGTGGGCACTGAAGCTTTCTTT. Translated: CASRQRPGTGVGTEAFF.

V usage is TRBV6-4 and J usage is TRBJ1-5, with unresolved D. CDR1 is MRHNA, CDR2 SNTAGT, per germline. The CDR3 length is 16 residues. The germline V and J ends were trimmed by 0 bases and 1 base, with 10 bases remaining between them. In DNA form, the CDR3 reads TGTGCCAGCAGTGACTCGAAGCAGAGGAGCAATCAGCCCCAGCATTTT. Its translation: CASSDSKQRSNQPQHF.

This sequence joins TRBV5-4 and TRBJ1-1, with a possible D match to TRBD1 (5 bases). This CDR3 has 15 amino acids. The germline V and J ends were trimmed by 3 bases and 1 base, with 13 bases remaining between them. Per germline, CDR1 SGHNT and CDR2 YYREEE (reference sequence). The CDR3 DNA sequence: TGTGCCAGCAGCTCCCGGTGGAGGGGGAACACTGAAGCTTTCTTT. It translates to CASSSRWRGNTEAFF.

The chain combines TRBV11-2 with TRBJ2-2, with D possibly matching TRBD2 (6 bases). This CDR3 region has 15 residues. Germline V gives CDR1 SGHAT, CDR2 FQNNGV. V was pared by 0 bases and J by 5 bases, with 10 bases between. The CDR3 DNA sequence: TGTGCCAGCAGCTTAGATCGGGGGAAGACCGGGGAGCTGTTTTTT. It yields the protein CASSLDRGKTGELFF.

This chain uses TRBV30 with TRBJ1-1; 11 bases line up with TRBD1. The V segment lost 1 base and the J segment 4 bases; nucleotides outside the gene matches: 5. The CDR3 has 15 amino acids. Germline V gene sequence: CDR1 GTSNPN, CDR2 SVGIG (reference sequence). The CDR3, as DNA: TGTGCCTGGAGTGACCCGGGGACAGGGGGCACTGAAGCTTTCTTT. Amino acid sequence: CAWSDPGTGGTEAFF.

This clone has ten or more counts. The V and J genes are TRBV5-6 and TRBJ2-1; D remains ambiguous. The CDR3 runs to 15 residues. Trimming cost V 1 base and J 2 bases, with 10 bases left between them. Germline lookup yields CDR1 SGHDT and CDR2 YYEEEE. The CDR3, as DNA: TGTGCCAGCAGCTTGAACAGCAGGCCCTACAATGAGCAGTTCTTC. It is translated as CASSLNSRPYNEQFF.

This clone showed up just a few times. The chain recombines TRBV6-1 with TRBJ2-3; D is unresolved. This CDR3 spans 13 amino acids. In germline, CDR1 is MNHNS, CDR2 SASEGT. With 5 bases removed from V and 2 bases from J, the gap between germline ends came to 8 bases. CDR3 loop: CASSLDFTDTQYF. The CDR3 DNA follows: TGTGCCAGCAGTCTCGACTTCACAGATACGCAGTATTTT.

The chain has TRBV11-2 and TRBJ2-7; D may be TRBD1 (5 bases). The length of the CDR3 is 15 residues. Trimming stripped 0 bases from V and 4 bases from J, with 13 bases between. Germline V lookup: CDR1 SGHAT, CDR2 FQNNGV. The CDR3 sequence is CASSLDIETDYEQYF. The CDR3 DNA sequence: TGTGCCAGCAGCTTAGATATCGAGACAGATTACGAGCAGTACTTC. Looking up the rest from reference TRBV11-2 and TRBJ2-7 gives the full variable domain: EAGVAQSPRYKIIEKRQSVAFWCNPISGHATLYWYQQILGQGPKLLIQFQNNGVVDDSQLPKDRFSAERLKGVDSTLKIQPAKLEDSAVYLCASSLDIETDYEQYFGPGTRLTVT.

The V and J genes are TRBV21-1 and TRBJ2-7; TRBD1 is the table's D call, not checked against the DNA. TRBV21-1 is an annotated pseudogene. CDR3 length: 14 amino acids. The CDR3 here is CASSKVGQGYEQYF. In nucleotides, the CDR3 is TGTGCCAGCAGCAAAGTGGGACAGGGCTACGAGCAGTACTTC.

CDR3 protein: CASSTPTSGRNINEQFF. The CDR3 coding sequence is TGTGCCAGCTCCACCCCTACTAGCGGGAGAAATATCAATGAGCAGTTCTTC. V gene TRBV18 combines with J gene TRBJ2-1; 11 bases are shared with TRBD2. The V gene's germline CDR1 is KGHSH and CDR2 LQKENI. The CDR3 runs 17 residues. V was pared by 6 bases and J by 6 bases, with 13 bases of the junction left unmatched.

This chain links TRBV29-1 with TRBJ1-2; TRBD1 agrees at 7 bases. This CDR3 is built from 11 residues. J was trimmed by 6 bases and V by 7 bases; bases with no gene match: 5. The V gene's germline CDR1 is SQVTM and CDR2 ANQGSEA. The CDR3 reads CSGQGGHGYTF. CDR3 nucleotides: TGCAGCGGACAGGGTGGCCATGGCTACACCTTC.

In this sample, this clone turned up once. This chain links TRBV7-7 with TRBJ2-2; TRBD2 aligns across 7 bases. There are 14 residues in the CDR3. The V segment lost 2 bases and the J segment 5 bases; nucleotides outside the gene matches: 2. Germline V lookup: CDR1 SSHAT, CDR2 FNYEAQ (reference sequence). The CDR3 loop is CASSLWGGTGELFF. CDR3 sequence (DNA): TGTGCCAGCAGCTTATGGGGGGGTACCGGGGAGCTGTTTTTT.

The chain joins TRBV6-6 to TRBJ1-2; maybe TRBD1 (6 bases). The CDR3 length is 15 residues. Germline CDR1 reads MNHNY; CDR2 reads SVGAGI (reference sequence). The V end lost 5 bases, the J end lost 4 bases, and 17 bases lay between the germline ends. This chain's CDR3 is CASSPSRDTVYGYTF. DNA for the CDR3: TGTGCCAGCAGTCCCTCCCGGGACACGGTCTATGGCTACACCTTC.

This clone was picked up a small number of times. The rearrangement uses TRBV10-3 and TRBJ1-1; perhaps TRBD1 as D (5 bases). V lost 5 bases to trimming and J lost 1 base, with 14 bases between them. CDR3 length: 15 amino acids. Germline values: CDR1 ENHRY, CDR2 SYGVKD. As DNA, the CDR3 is TGTGCCATCAGTCCGCGAGGCGGGGCGAACACTGAAGCTTTCTTT. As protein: CAISPRGGANTEAFF.

CDR3 residues: CASSLDSNGPTQYF. The CDR3 DNA sequence: TGTGCCAGCAGCTTAGATTCAAATGGGCCGACCCAGTACTTC. The V gene is TRBV11-2, the J gene TRBJ2-5; no definite D call. Germline lookup yields CDR1 SGHAT and CDR2 FQNNGV. The CDR3 is 14 residues long. Trimming removed 0 bases at V and 7 bases at J, with 12 bases between.

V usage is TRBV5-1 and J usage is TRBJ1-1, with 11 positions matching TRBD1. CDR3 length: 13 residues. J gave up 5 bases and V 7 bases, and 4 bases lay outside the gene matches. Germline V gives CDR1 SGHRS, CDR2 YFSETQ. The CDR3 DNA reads TGCGCCAGCGGACAGGGGGCGCGGACTGAAGCTTTCTTT. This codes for CASGQGARTEAFF.

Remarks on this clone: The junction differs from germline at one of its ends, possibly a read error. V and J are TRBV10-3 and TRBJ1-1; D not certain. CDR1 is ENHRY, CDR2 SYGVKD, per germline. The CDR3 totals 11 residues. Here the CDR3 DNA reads TGTGCCATCATGGTGAACAGTGAAGCTTTCTTT. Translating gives CAIMVNSEAFF.

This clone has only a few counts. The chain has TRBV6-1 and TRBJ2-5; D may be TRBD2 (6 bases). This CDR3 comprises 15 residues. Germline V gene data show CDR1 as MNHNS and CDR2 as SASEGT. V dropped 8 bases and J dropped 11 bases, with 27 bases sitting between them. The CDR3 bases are TGTGCCAGCGAAGGGAGGAAAGGGGACTTCTGGGAGCAGTACTTC. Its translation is CASEGRKGDFWEQYF.

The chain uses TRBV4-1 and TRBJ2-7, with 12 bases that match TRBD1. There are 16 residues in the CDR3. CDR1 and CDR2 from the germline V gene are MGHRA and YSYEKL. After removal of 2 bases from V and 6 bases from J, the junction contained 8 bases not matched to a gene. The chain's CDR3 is CASSQPLRDRGPEQYF. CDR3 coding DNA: TGCGCCAGCAGCCAACCACTCCGGGACAGGGGGCCCGAGCAGTACTTC.

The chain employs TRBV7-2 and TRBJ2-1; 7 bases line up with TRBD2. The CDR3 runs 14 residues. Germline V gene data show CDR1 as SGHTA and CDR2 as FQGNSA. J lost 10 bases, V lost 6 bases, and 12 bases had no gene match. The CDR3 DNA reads TGTGCCAGCAGTAGAGGCGGGAGATTGGGAGAGCAGTTCTTC. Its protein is CASSRGGRLGEQFF.

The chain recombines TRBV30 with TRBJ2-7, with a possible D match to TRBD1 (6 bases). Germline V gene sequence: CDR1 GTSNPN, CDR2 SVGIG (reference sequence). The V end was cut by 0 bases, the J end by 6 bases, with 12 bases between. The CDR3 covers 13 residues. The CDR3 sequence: CAWSVQGWGEQYF. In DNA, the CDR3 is TGTGCCTGGAGTGTACAGGGATGGGGCGAGCAGTACTTC.

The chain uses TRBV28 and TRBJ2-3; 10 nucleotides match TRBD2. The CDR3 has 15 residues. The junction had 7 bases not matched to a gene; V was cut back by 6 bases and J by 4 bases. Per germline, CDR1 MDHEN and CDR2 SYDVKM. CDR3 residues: CASSLAGATPDTQYF. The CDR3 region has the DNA TGTGCCAGCAGCCTAGCGGGAGCAACCCCAGATACGCAGTATTTT.

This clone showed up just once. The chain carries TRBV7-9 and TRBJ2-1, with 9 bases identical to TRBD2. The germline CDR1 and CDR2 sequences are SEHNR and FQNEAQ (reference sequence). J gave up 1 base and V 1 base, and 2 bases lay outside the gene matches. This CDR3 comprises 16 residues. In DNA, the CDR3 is TGTGCCAGCAGCTTAGAACTAGCGGGTTCCTACAATGAGCAGTTCTTC. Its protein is CASSLELAGSYNEQFF.